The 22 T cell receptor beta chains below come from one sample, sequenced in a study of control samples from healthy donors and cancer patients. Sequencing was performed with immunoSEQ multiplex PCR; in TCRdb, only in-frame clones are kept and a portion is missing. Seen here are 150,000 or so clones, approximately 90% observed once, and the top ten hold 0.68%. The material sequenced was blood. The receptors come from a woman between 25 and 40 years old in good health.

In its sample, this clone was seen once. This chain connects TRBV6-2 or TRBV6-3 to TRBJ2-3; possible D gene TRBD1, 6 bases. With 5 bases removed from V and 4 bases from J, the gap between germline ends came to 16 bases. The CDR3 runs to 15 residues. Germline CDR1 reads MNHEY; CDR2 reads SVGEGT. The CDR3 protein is CASSLTGTNADTQYF. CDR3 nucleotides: TGTGCCAGCAGTCTGACCGGGACAAATGCAGATACGCAGTATTTT.

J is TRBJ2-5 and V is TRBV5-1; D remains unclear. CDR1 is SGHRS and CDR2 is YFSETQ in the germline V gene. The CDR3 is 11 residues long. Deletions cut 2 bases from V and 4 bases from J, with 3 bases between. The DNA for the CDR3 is TGCGCCAGCAGCTTTCTAGAGACCCAGTACTTC. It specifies CASSFLETQYF. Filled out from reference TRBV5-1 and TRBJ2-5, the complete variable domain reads KAGVTQTPRYLIKTRGQQVTLSCSPISGHRSVSWYQQTPGQGLQFLFEYFSETQRNKGNFPGRFSGRQFSNSRSEMNVSTLELGDSALYLCASSFLETQYFGPGTRLLVL.

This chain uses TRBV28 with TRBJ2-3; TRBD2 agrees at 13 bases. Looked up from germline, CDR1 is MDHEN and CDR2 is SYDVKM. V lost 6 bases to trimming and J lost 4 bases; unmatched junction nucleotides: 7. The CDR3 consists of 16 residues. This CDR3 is CASRARGLAGADTQYF. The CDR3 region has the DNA TGTGCCAGCAGGGCGAGAGGACTAGCGGGAGCAGATACGCAGTATTTT.

As DNA, the CDR3 is TGTGCCTGGAGTGTACCCGGGACAGTGACCGCTGAAGCTTTCTTT. It is translated as CAWSVPGTVTAEAFF. This sequence joins TRBV30 and TRBJ1-1; 7 bases line up with TRBD1. Trimming removed 0 bases from V and 6 bases from J; junction bases left unmatched: 10. CDR3 length: 15 residues. Germline loops: CDR1 GTSNPN, CDR2 SVGIG (reference sequence).

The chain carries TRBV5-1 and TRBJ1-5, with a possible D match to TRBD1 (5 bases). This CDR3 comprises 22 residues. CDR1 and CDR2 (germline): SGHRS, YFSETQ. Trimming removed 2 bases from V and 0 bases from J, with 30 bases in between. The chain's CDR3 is CASSLRRGLGAGGMVSNQPQHF. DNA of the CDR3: TGCGCCAGCAGCTTAAGGCGGGGGTTAGGGGCGGGAGGGATGGTTAGCAATCAGCCCCAGCATTTT.

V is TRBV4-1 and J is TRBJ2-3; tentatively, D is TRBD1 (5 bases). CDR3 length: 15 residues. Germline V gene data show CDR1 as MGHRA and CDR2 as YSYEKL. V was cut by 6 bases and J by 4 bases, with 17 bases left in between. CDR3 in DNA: TGCGCCAGCAGTGCAGACTGGACAAATGCAGATACGCAGTATTTT. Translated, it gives CASSADWTNADTQYF.

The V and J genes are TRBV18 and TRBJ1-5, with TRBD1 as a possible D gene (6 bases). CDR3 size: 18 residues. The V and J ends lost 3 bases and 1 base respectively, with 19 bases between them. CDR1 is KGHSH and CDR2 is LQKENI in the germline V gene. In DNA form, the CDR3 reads TGTGCCAGCTCACCGGTTGACTCGGGAGGGGGAAGCAATCAGCCCCAGCATTTT. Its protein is CASSPVDSGGGSNQPQHF.

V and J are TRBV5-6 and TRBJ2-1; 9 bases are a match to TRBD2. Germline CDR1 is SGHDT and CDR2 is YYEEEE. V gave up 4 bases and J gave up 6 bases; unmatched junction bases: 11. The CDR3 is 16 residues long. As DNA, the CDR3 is TGTGCCAGCAGCCCCAGGGGCGGGAGGGGAGGCAATGAGCAGTTCTTC. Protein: CASSPRGGRGGNEQFF.

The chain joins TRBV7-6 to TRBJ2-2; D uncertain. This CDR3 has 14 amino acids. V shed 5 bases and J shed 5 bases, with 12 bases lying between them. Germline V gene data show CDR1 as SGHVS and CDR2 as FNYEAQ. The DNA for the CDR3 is TGTGCCAGCAGCACACACTCAGGAACCGGGGAGCTGTTTTTT. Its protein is CASSTHSGTGELFF.

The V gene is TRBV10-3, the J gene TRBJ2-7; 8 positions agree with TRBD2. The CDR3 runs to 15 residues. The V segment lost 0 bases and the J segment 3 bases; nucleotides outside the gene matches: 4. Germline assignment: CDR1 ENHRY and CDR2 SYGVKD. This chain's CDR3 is CAISESVAGIYEQYF. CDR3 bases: TGTGCCATCAGTGAGTCGGTAGCGGGAATCTACGAGCAGTACTTC.

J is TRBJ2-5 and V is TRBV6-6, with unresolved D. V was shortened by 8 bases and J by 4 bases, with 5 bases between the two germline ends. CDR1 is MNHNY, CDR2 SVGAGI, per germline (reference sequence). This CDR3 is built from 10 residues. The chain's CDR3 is CASGSETQYF. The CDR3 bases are TGTGCCAGCGGGTCAGAGACCCAGTACTTC.

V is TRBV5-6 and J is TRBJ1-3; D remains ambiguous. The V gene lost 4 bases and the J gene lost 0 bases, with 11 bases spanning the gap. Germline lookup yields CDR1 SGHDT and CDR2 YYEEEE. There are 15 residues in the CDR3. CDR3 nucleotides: TGTGCCAGCAGCATCGTTGGCAGCTCTGGAAACACCATATATTTT. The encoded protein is CASSIVGSSGNTIYF.

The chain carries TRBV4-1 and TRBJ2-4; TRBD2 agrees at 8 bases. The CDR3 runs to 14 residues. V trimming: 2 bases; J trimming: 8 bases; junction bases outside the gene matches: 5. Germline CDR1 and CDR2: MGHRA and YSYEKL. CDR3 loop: CASSQLGLADIQYF. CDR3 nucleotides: TGCGCCAGCAGCCAACTCGGACTAGCAGACATTCAGTACTTC.

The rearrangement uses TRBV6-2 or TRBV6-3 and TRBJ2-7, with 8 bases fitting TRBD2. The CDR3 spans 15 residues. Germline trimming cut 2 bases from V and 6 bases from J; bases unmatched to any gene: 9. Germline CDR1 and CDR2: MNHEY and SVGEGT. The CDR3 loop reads CASSYTTGLAGEQYF. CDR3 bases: TGTGCCAGCAGTTACACGACGGGCCTAGCGGGCGAGCAGTACTTC.

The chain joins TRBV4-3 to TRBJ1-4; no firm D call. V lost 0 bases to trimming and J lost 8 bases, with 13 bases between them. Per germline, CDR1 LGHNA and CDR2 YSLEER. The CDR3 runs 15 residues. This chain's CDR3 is CASSQDLNSGEKLFF. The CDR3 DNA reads TGCGCCAGCAGCCAAGATTTAAACAGCGGGGAAAAACTGTTTTTT.

In DNA form, the CDR3 reads TGTGCCAGCAGTTACGGGGGGATGAACACTGAAGCTTTCTTT. It codes for CASSYGGMNTEAFF. The J gene is TRBJ1-1, the V gene TRBV6-2 or TRBV6-3; maybe TRBD1 (5 bases). Germline CDR1 and CDR2: MNHEY and SVGEGT. The CDR3 totals 14 residues. V lost 2 bases and J lost 0, with 7 bases in between.

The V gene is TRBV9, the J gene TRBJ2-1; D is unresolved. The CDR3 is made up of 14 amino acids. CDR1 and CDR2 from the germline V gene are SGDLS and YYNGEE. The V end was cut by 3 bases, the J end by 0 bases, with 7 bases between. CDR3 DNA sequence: TGTGCCAGCAGCGGGACCAGCTCCTACAATGAGCAGTTCTTC. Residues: CASSGTSSYNEQFF.

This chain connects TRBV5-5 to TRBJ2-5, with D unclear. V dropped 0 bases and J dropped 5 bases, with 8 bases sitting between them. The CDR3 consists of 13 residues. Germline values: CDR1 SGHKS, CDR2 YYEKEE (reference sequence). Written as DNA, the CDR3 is TGTGCCAGCAGCTTGGTTACGGTGGAGACCCAGTACTTC. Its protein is CASSLVTVETQYF.

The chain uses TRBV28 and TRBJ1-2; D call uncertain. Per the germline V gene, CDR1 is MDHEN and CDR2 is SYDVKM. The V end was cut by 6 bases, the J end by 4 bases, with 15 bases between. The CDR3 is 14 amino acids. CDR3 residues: CASSRARGIYGYTF. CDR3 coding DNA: TGTGCCAGCAGCCGCGCACGGGGAATCTATGGCTACACCTTC.

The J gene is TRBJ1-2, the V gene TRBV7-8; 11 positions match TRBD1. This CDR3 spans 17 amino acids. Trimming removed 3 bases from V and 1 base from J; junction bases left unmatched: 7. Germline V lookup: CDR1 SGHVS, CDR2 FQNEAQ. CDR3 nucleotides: TGTGCCAGCAGCTTCACCGGGACAGGGGGACTTAACTATGGCTACACCTTC. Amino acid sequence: CASSFTGTGGLNYGYTF.

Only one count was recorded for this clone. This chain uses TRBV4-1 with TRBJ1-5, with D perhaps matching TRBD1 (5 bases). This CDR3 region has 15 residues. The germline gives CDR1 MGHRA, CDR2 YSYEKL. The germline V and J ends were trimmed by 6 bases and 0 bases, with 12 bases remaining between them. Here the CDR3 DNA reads TGCGCCAGCAGTCTCGGCAGGGATAGCAATCAGCCCCAGCATTTT. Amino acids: CASSLGRDSNQPQHF.

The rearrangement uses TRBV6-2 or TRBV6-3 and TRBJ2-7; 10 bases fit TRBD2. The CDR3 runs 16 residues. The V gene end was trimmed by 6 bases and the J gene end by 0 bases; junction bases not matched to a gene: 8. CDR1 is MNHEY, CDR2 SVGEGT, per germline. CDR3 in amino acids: CASSGTSGTFSYEQYF. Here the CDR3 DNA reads TGTGCCAGCAGCGGTACTAGCGGGACCTTCTCCTACGAGCAGTACTTC.